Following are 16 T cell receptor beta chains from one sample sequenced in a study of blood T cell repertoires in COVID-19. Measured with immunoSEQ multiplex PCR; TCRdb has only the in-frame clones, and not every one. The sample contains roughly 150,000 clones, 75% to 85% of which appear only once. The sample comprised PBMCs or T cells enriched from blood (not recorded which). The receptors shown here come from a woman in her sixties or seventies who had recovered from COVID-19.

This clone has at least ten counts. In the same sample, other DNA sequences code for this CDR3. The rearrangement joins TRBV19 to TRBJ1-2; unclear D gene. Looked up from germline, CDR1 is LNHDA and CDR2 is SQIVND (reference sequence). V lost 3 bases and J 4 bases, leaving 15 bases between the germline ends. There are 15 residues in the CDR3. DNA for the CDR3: TGTGCCAGTAGTATCCCGGGTGTAGCCTCCTATGGCTACACCTTC. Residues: CASSIPGVASYGYTF.

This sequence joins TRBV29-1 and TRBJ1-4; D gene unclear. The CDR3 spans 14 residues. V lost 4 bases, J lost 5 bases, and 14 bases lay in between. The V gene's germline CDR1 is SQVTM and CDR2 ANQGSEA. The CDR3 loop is CSVGSQVKNEKLFF. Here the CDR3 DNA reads TGCAGCGTTGGGTCTCAGGTCAAGAATGAAAAACTGTTTTTT. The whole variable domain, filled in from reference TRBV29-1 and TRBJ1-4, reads SAVISQKPSRDICQRGTSLTIQCQVDSQVTMMFWYRQQPGQSLTLIATANQGSEATYESGFVIDKFPISRPNLTFSTLTVSNMSPEDSSIYLCSVGSQVKNEKLFFGSGTQLSVL.

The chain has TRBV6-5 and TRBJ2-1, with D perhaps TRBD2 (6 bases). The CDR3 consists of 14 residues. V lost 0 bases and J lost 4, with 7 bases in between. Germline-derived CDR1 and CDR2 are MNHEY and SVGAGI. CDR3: CASSYSGGYNEQFF. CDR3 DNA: TGTGCCAGCAGTTACTCGGGGGGATACAATGAGCAGTTCTTC.

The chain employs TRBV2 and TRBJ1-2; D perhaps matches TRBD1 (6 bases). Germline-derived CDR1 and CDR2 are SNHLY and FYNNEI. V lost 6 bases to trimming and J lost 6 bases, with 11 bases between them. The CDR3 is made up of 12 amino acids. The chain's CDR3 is CASRERQDGYTF. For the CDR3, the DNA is TGTGCCAGCAGGGAACGACAGGATGGCTACACCTTC.

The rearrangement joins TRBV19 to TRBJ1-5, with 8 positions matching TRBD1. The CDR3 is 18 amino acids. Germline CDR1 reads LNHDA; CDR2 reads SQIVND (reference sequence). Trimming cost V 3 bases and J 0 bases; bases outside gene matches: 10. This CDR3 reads CASSIFGQGAYSNQPQHF. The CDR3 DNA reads TGTGCCAGTAGTATTTTTGGGCAGGGGGCTTATAGCAATCAGCCCCAGCATTTT.

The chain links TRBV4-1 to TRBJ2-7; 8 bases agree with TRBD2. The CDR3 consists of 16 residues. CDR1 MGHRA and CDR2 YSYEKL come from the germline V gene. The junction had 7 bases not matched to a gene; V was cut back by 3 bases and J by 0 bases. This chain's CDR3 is CASSQPGGVSSYEQYF. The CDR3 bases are TGCGCCAGCAGCCAGCCCGGGGGGGTCAGCTCCTACGAGCAGTACTTC.

The CDR3 is CASSYSVATNEKLFF. The DNA for the CDR3 is TGCGCCAGCAGCTATTCGGTAGCAACTAATGAAAAACTGTTTTTT. The chain uses TRBV5-1 and TRBJ1-4; D is unresolved. Germline V gene sequence: CDR1 SGHRS, CDR2 YFSETQ. The CDR3 extends over 15 amino acids. V dropped 3 bases and J dropped 0 bases, with 9 bases sitting between them.

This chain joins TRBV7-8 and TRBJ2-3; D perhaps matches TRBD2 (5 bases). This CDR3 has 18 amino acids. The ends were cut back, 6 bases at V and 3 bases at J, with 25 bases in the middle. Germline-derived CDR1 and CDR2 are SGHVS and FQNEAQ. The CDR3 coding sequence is TGTGCCAGCAGATCTCAATCCGTCACAGCGGCAGCAACAGATACGCAGTATTTT. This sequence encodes CASRSQSVTAAATDTQYF.

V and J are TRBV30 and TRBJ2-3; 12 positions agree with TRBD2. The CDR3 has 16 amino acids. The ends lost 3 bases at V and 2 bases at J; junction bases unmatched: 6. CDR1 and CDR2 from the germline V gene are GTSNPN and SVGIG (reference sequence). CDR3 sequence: CAWSSGLAGNTDTQYF. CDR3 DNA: TGTGCCTGGAGCTCTGGACTAGCGGGGAACACAGATACGCAGTATTTT.

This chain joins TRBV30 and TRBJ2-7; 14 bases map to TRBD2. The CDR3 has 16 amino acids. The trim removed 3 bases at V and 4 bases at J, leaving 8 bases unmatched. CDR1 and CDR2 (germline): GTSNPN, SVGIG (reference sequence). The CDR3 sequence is CAWSPPGLAGAYEQYF. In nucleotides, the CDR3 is TGTGCCTGGAGCCCACCGGGACTAGCGGGGGCGTACGAGCAGTACTTC.

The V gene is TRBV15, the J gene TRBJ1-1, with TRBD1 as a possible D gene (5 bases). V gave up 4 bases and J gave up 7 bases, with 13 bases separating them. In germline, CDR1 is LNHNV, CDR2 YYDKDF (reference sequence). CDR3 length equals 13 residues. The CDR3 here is CATSIGGIGEAFF. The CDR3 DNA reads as TGTGCCACCAGCATCGGGGGTATCGGTGAAGCTTTCTTT.

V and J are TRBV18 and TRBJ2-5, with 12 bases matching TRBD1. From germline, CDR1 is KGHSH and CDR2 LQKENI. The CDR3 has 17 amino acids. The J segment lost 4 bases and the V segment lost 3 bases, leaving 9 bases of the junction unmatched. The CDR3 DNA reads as TGTGCCAGCTCACCCCCGGGACAGGGGGCTCGGGGAGAGACCCAGTACTTC. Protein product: CASSPPGQGARGETQYF.

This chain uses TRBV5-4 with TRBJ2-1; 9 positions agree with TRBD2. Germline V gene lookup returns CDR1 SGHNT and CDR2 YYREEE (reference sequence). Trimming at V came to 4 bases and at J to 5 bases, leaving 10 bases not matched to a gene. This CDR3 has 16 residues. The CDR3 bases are TGTGCCAGCAGCCCCACCGGCGGGGGGGTCCACAATGAGCAGTTCTTC. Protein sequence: CASSPTGGGVHNEQFF.

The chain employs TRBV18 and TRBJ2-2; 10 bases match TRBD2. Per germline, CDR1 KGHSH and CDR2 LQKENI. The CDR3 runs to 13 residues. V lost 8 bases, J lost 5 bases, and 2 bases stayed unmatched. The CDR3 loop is CASLAGVTGELFF. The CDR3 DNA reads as TGTGCCAGCCTAGCGGGAGTGACCGGGGAGCTGTTTTTT. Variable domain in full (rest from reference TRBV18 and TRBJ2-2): NAGVMQNPRHLVRRRGQEARLRCSPMKGHSHVYWYRQLPEEGLKFMVYLQKENIIDESGMPKERFSAEFPKEGPSILRIQQVVRGDSAAYFCASLAGVTGELFFGEGSRLTVL.

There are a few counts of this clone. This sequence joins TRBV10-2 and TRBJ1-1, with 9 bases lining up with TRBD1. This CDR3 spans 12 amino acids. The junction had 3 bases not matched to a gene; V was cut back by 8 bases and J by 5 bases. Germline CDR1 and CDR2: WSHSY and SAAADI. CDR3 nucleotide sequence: TGCGCCAGCTTTGGACAGGGGACTGAAGCTTTCTTT. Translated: CASFGQGTEAFF.

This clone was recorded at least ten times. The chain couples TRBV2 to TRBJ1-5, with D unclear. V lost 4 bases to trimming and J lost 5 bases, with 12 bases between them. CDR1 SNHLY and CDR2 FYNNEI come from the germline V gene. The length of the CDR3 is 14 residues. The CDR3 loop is CASSAGRSDQPQHF. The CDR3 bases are TGTGCCAGCAGTGCAGGCCGATCGGATCAGCCCCAGCATTTT.